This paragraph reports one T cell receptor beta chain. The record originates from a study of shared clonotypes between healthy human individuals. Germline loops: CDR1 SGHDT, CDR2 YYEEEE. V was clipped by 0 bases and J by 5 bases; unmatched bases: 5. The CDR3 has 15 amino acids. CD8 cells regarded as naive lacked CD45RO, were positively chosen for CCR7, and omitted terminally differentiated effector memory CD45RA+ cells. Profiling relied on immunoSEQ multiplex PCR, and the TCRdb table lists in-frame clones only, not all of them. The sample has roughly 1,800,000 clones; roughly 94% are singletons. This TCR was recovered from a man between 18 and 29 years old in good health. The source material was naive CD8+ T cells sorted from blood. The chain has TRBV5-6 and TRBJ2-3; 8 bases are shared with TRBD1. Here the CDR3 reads CASSLADRVRDTQYF. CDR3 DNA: TGTGCCAGCAGCTTGGCGGACAGGGTGAGAGATACGCAGTATTTT.